The next 21 T cell receptor beta chains were all read from a single sample in a study of regulatory T cells in long-lasting Graves disease. The time point denotes: persistent/refractory GD, antithyroid drugs over 5 years with positive TRAb. Construction of the TCR library relied on RNA isolated from PBMCs. Both iRepertoire HTBI primers and Arm-PCR of CDR3 regions were used to build the TCR beta libraries. MiXCR, applied by TCRdb to the multiplex PCR reads, yields one record per CDR3 protein. The table has fewer than 600,000 distinct CDR3 sequences, approximately 22% seen once. The sequences come from peripheral blood mononuclear cells (PBMCs), collected when the disease was refractory, from a patient treated with antithyroid drugs. The receptors come from a female donor with Graves disease.

This rearrangement joins TRBV5-6 to TRBJ1-2, with D unresolved. Trimming took 4 bases from V and 8 from J, leaving 18 bases between them. CDR3 length: 14 amino acids. In germline, CDR1 is SGHDT, CDR2 YYEEEE. The CDR3 nucleotides are TGTGCCAGCAGCAACGGGCCCCAACGGCGGGGCTACACCTTC. Translated, it gives CASSNGPQRRGYTF.

A few counts support this clonotype. The chain recombines TRBV10-3 with TRBJ1-1; D is ambiguous. The V gene's germline CDR1 is ENHRY and CDR2 SYGVKD. This CDR3 is built from 14 residues. With 6 bases removed from V and 1 base from J, the gap between germline ends came to 12 bases. CDR3 protein: CAISGSRSNTEAFF. The CDR3 coding sequence is TGTGCCATCAGCGGGAGCAGGTCGAACACTGAAGCTTTCTTT.

In its sample, this clonotype was seen many times. The chain carries TRBV29-1 and TRBJ2-5; D possibly matches TRBD1 or TRBD2 (5 bases each). From germline, CDR1 is SQVTM and CDR2 ANQGSEA. This CDR3 has 13 residues. The V end was cut by 3 bases, the J end by 5 bases, with 13 bases between. CDR3 sequence (DNA): TGCAGCGTTGATTCCCAGGGAGCGGAGACCCAGTACTTC. It is translated as CSVDSQGAETQYF.

This clonotype turned up a few times. The CDR3 sequence: CASSQAGGLNTEAFF. In DNA form, the CDR3 reads TGTGCCAGCAGCCAAGCTGGAGGACTGAACACTGAAGCTTTCTTT. The V gene is TRBV3-1, the J gene TRBJ1-1; no reliable D call. Germline assignment: CDR1 LGHDT and CDR2 YNNKEL (reference sequence). The CDR3 is 15 amino acids. V shed 1 base and J shed 0 bases, with 9 bases lying between them.

The chain is built from TRBV20-1 and TRBJ2-7; TRBD1 matches 10 bases. CDR1 is DFQATT, CDR2 SNEGSKA, per germline (reference sequence). CDR3 length equals 15 residues. Losses at the gene ends were 8 bases for V and 1 base for J; bases not matched to a gene: 11. CDR3 loop: CSPVAGTGDSYEQYF. CDR3 nucleotide sequence: TGCAGTCCCGTTGCCGGGACAGGGGATTCCTACGAGCAGTACTTC.

This sequence joins TRBV5-5 and TRBJ1-1; D is unclear. V lost 1 base and J 0 bases, leaving 13 bases between the germline ends. This CDR3 has 16 amino acids. Per the germline V gene, CDR1 is SGHKS and CDR2 is YYEKEE (reference sequence). This chain's CDR3 is CASSLIVASLNTEAFF. CDR3 coding DNA: TGTGCCAGCAGCTTGATAGTGGCCAGTCTGAACACTGAAGCTTTCTTT. The entire variable domain, with the rest obtained from reference TRBV5-5 and TRBJ1-1, is as follows: DAGVTQSPTHLIKTRGQQVTLRCSPISGHKSVSWYQQVLGQGPQFIFQYYEKEERGRGNFPDRFSARQFPNYSSELNVNALLLGDSALYLCASSLIVASLNTEAFFGQGTRLTVV.

This clonotype is a singleton in its sample. This chain joins TRBV6-2 or TRBV6-3 and TRBJ2-1, with 8 bases fitting TRBD2. CDR3 size: 12 residues. Germline V gene sequence: CDR1 MNHEY, CDR2 SVGEGT. Trimming took 4 bases from V and 14 from J; bases not matched to a gene: 7. The CDR3 protein is CASSLQRESKFF. The CDR3 DNA follows: TGTGCCAGCAGTTTACAGCGGGAGAGCAAGTTCTTC.

The chain joins TRBV19 to TRBJ1-2, with unresolved D. Germline lookup yields CDR1 LNHDA and CDR2 SQIVND (reference sequence). The V end was cut by 3 bases, the J end by 5 bases, with 28 bases between. This CDR3 has 19 residues. CDR3 sequence (DNA): TGTGCCAGTAGTATGGAAACTGCGCTCCAGGTCCGTCTGGGGTATGGCTACACCTTC. Translated: CASSMETALQVRLGYGYTF.

A word on this clonotype: This may arise from a read error, as a much more abundant clone is one base away. This chain joins TRBV11-3 and TRBJ2-5; D is uncertain. V dropped 6 bases and J dropped 0 bases, with 2 bases sitting between them. Germline-derived CDR1 and CDR2 are SGHNT and YENEEA. The CDR3 covers 11 residues. The CDR3 reads CASRNQETQYF. DNA of the CDR3: TGTGCCAGCAGGAACCAAGAGACCCAGTACTTC.

The sample holds a few counts of this clonotype. The chain uses TRBV7-2 and TRBJ2-5; D call uncertain. The CDR3 is 14 amino acids. V was clipped by 5 bases and J by 7 bases, with 17 bases between them. Germline V gives CDR1 SGHTA, CDR2 FQGNSA. The DNA of the CDR3 is TGTGCCAGCAGCCCCTCCCCGGACCGAGGGACCCAGTACTTC. It codes for CASSPSPDRGTQYF.

Points on this clonotype: A much larger clone differs from this one at a single base, so this may be a read error. This rearrangement joins TRBV6-1 to TRBJ2-7; possible D gene TRBD1, 7 bases. This CDR3 spans 13 amino acids. Germline V gene sequence: CDR1 MNHNS, CDR2 SASEGT. The CDR3: CASRTGRSYEQHF. The CDR3 nucleotides are TGTGCCAGCAGGACAGGGAGGTCCTACGAGCAGCACTTC.

This chain links TRBV20-1 with TRBJ2-7; unclear D gene. V lost 4 bases to trimming and J lost 4 bases, with 8 bases between them. This CDR3 contains 11 residues. CDR1 is DFQATT, CDR2 SNEGSKA, per germline (reference sequence). CDR3 amino acids: CSAKYGYEQYF. The CDR3 nucleotides read TGCAGTGCTAAGTACGGATACGAGCAGTACTTC.

Turning to this clonotype: This could be a read error, since a much larger clone is one nucleotide away. This rearrangement joins TRBV7-2 to TRBJ2-5; D perhaps matches TRBD2 (6 bases). Between the trimmed V and J ends, which lost 4 bases and 5 bases, there was a span of 14 bases. CDR1 and CDR2 (germline): SGHTA, FQGNSA. The CDR3 is 14 residues long. CDR3 sequence reads: CASSSRGSTETQYF. The CDR3 DNA reads TGTGCCAGCAGCTCCCGGGGGTCTACGGAGACCCAGTACTTC.

The rearrangement links TRBV20-1 to TRBJ2-7, with a tentative D call TRBD1 (6 bases). This CDR3 has 14 amino acids. V lost 3 bases, J lost 2 bases, and 14 bases lay in between. Germline V CDR1 and CDR2: DFQATT, SNEGSKA (reference sequence). The DNA for the CDR3 is TGCAGTGCTAGGGGGGACAAGGGAGCCTACGAGCAGTACTTC. Protein sequence: CSARGDKGAYEQYF.

This clonotype was picked up a small number of times. This chain connects TRBV10-3 to TRBJ2-2, with 10 bases matching TRBD2. The V gene's germline CDR1 is ENHRY and CDR2 SYGVKD. CDR3 length: 17 amino acids. V dropped 6 bases and J dropped 2; count of bases not matched to a gene: 9. In nucleotides, the CDR3 is TGTGCCATCAGGCTAGCGGGAGAAGGAGGCAACACCGGGGAGCTGTTTTTT. Residues: CAIRLAGEGGNTGELFF.

V is TRBV6-1 and J is TRBJ2-1, with D maybe TRBD1 (5 bases). V was pared by 7 bases and J by 11 bases, with 15 bases between. From germline, CDR1 is MNHNS and CDR2 SASEGT. The CDR3 spans 12 residues. CDR3 DNA sequence: TGTGCCAGCAATCCTCTTCAGGGTCAGCAGTTCTTC. Its protein product is CASNPLQGQQFF.

This clonotype was detected only a few times. The chain has TRBV29-1 and TRBJ1-1, with D tentatively TRBD1 (5 bases). Germline CDR1 and CDR2: SQVTM and ANQGSEA. Deletions cut 4 bases from V and 5 bases from J, with 20 bases between. The CDR3 is 15 amino acids. In DNA form, the CDR3 reads TGCAGCGTTGCCTTGGGTCCGGGGGGGGGGACTGAAGCTTTCTTT. It yields the protein CSVALGPGGGTEAFF. Full variable domain (remainder filled in from reference TRBV29-1 and TRBJ1-1): SAVISQKPSRDICQRGTSLTIQCQVDSQVTMMFWYRQQPGQSLTLIATANQGSEATYESGFVIDKFPISRPNLTFSTLTVSNMSPEDSSIYLCSVALGPGGGTEAFFGQGTRLTVV.

This clonotype was counted ten times or more. The rearrangement uses TRBV2 and TRBJ1-5; maybe TRBD1 (5 bases). The V end was cut by 6 bases, the J end by 3 bases, with 21 bases between. CDR3 length: 17 residues. Per the germline V gene, CDR1 is SNHLY and CDR2 is FYNNEI. CDR3 bases: TGTGCCAGCAGACTATCGCCGATCAGGGAGGTCAATCAGCCCCAGCATTTT. Translated, it gives CASRLSPIREVNQPQHF.

This clonotype was seen repeatedly, ten times or more. The gene calls are TRBV6-2 or TRBV6-3 and TRBJ1-1; D remains unclear. This CDR3 comprises 15 residues. V was pared by 7 bases and J by 2 bases, with 17 bases between. The germline V gene has CDR1 MNHEY and CDR2 SVGEGT. The CDR3 nucleotides are TGTGCCAGCAAAGAGTGGCACACGGCCAACACTGAAGCTTTCTTT. Translating gives CASKEWHTANTEAFF.

This clonotype was counted between two and nine times. The chain has TRBV29-1 and TRBJ1-1, with D maybe TRBD1 (5 bases). This CDR3 spans 11 amino acids. From germline, CDR1 is SQVTM and CDR2 ANQGSEA. Trimming removed 6 bases at V and 4 bases at J, with 9 bases between. The CDR3 sequence: CSVRGSTEAFF. CDR3 in DNA: TGCAGCGTGAGGGGAAGCACTGAAGCTTTCTTT. Complete variable domain (other parts from reference TRBV29-1 and TRBJ1-1): SAVISQKPSRDICQRGTSLTIQCQVDSQVTMMFWYRQQPGQSLTLIATANQGSEATYESGFVIDKFPISRPNLTFSTLTVSNMSPEDSSIYLCSVRGSTEAFFGQGTRLTVV.

This chain connects TRBV7-2 to TRBJ1-6, with D uncertain. Trimming removed 1 base at V and 7 bases at J, with 11 bases between. CDR3 length equals 15 residues. Germline loops: CDR1 SGHTA, CDR2 FQGNSA. The CDR3 here is CASSLVAGGNSPLHF. The CDR3 coding sequence is TGTGCCAGCAGCTTAGTAGCAGGCGGGAATTCACCCCTCCACTTT. The variable domain in full, completed from reference TRBV7-2 and TRBJ1-6, reads GAGVSQSPSNKVTEKGKDVELRCDPISGHTALYWYRQSLGQGLEFLIYFQGNSAPDKSGLPSDRFSAERTGGSVSTLTIQRTQQEDSAVYLCASSLVAGGNSPLHFGNGTRLTVT.